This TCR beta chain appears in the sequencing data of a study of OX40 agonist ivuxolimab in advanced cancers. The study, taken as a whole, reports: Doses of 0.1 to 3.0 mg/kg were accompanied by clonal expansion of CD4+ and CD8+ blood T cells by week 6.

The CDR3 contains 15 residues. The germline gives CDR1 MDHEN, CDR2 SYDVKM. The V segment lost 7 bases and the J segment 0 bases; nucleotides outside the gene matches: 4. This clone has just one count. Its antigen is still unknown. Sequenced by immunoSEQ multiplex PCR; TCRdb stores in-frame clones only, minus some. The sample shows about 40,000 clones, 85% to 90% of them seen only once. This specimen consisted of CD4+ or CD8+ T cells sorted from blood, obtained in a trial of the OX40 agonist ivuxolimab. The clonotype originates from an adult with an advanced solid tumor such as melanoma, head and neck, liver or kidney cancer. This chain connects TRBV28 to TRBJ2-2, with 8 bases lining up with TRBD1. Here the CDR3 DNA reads TGTGCCAGCATCGACAGGGGCACGAACACCGGGGAGCTGTTTTTT. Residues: CASIDRGTNTGELFF.